This T cell receptor (beta chain) was sequenced in a study of monozygotic twins with inflammatory bowel disease (dated by TCRdb to about 2019). As for the study more broadly: In total, around 30 monozygotic twin pairs made up the full study: 19 Danish pairs, all IBD-discordant, plus nine German pairs, of which four were IBD-concordant and five were IBD-discordant. The search for disease-associated traits relied mainly on comparing IBD patients with their genetically identical healthy co-twins within discordant pairs. Each individual had, on average, about 151 000 unique TCRalpha sequences and 181 000 unique TCRbeta sequences available for analysis. General study outcomes and caveats: Concordant and discordant twins showed no difference in repertoire similarity, possibly because of limited statistical power. IBD patients had lower TCRbeta repertoire diversity, measured by the inverse Simpson index, than their healthy co-twins. The results gave no support for a single strong signal or clonotype linked to IBD. The analysis was unable to tell different T cell subtypes apart. Fewer clonotypes were shared with other individuals by IBD patients than by healthy twins, most markedly in patients showing signs of disease activity. Because patients received different immunosuppressive treatments, the repertoires may have picked up extra background noise and variability between individuals.

Inclusive of the bounding cysteine and phenylalanine, the CDR3 is 18 residues long. No coding sequence is recorded. From the germline V gene, CDR1 is MDHEN and CDR2 is SYDVKM. With regard to this clonotype: Its antigen target is currently unknown.

From each donor, an approximately 2.4 ml peripheral blood sample was collected into PAXgene tubes and kept at -80 degrees C. Total RNA was isolated from whole blood with the PAXgene blood miRNA kit on an automated QIAcube, without T cell sorting. Peripheral blood from monozygotic twin pairs who were concordant or discordant for inflammatory bowel disease underwent deep TCRalpha and TCRbeta repertoire profiling using unique molecular barcoding. For every twin pair, smoking habits were documented, and each individual was categorised as a current, former or never smoker. Libraries came from 5' RACE. For each TCR library, 3,500 to 4,500 ng of total RNA was used. For each sample, cDNA was synthesized in eight separate reactions using SMARTScribe reverse transcriptase. Unique molecular identifiers containing a 6-nucleotide sample barcode were introduced through template switching during cDNA synthesis. TCRalpha and TCRbeta cDNA was amplified by two nested PCRs of around 16 and 10 cycles, with bead purification after each PCR. Before amplification, the cDNA was treated with uracil DNA-glycosylase and purified using the QIAquick PCR purification kit. The second PCR added Illumina TruSeq-compatible adapters along with sample-specific barcodes. Library quality and concentration were checked on TapeStation and Qubit, and libraries were pooled at approximately 4.7 ng each. Pooled libraries were sequenced on an Illumina HiSeq2500 single-index Rapid Run with 2 x 100 bp reads and custom sequencing primers. Per the original workflow: UMI-based consensus assembly with MiGEC version 1.2.6 was used to correct PCR and sequencing errors. MiXCR version 2.1.1 was used to carry out V(D)J alignment, clonotype assembly and CDR3 extraction. To normalise gene usage, clonotype sharing and MAIT/NKT TCR abundance, the top 1000, 10 000 and 20 000 clonotypes in each sample were analysed. After downsampling to 27 000 UMIs, diversity was calculated as the inverse Simpson index using the vegan R package. Statistical testing used paired Mann-Whitney U tests on the discordant twin pairs and applied Benjamini-Hochberg correction for multiple testing. TCRdb reprocessed the reads and lists each CDR3 protein sequence as a single entry, with no DNA. The V and J calls here are based on TCRdb, not the publication. The table for this sample lists approximately 100,000 distinct CDR3 sequences. Roughly 12% of the sample is held by the ten biggest clonotypes.

The rearrangement joined TRBV28 to TRBJ2-5; TCRdb selects TRBD2, and the lack of DNA leaves this call unchecked. This TCR came from a human donor with ulcerative colitis or Crohn's disease, or a healthy co-twin of an affected twin (not recorded which). Material: blood. CDR3 reads: CASSPIPGTSGLQETQYF.